One sample yielded the 15 T cell receptor beta chains listed below, sequenced in a study of T cells in tumors after PD-1 blockade. Clones were read by immunoSEQ multiplex PCR, and TCRdb kept only the in-frame ones, dropping some. Among around 25,000 clones listed, around four fifths were seen once. The sequenced sample was PBMCs, obtained after anti-PD-1 treatment. The receptors derive from a human donor with basal cell carcinoma.

This sequence joins TRBV7-8 and TRBJ2-5, with 13 bases matching TRBD2. The CDR3 sequence is 18 residues long. V lost 5 bases to trimming and J lost 5 bases; unmatched junction nucleotides: 14. Germline CDR1 reads SGHVS; CDR2 reads FQNEAQ. The CDR3 spells CASSKGLAGSHSEETQYF. In DNA, the CDR3 is TGTGCCAGCAGCAAGGGACTAGCGGGGTCTCATTCGGAGGAGACCCAGTACTTC.

The rearrangement joins TRBV15 to TRBJ2-1; 9 bases map to TRBD1. This CDR3 is 15 amino acids long. J was trimmed by 3 bases and V by 5 bases; bases with no gene match: 5. Germline V gene sequence: CDR1 LNHNV, CDR2 YYDKDF (reference sequence). The CDR3 bases are TGTGCCACCAGCCCTCGACAGGGGGACTACAATGAGCAGTTCTTC. It is translated as CATSPRQGDYNEQFF.

This clone was seen a single time. The V gene is TRBV7-9, the J gene TRBJ2-7; D possibly matches TRBD1 or TRBD2 (5 bases each). Germline V gene sequence: CDR1 SEHNR, CDR2 FQNEAQ (reference sequence). CDR3 size: 14 residues. V gave up 6 bases and J gave up 7 bases, with 19 bases separating them. CDR3 sequence reads: CASSSGTGIFEQYF. The CDR3 DNA reads as TGTGCCAGCAGTTCCGGGACGGGGATATTTGAGCAGTACTTC.

This clone was picked up one time. The chain links TRBV5-1 to TRBJ2-3; perhaps TRBD2 as D (5 bases). Trimming removed 1 base from V and 1 base from J, with 13 bases in between. CDR1 is SGHRS, CDR2 YFSETQ, per germline. This CDR3 region has 16 residues. CDR3 protein: CASSLLAIVGTDTQYF. The CDR3 DNA reads as TGCGCCAGCAGCTTGTTAGCGATAGTCGGCACAGATACGCAGTATTTT.

The chain is built from TRBV19 and TRBJ1-1; 7 bases match TRBD1. Trimming took 7 bases from V and 2 from J; bases not matched to a gene: 7. CDR3 size: 14 residues. Germline V CDR1 and CDR2: LNHDA, SQIVND (reference sequence). CDR3 in amino acids: CASIGGTVNTEAFF. The CDR3 coding sequence is TGTGCCAGTATTGGAGGGACAGTCAACACTGAAGCTTTCTTT.

This chain joins TRBV2 and TRBJ1-2, with 8 positions matching TRBD1. Trimming removed 6 bases from V and 8 bases from J; junction bases left unmatched: 2. This CDR3 spans 11 amino acids. Germline loops: CDR1 SNHLY, CDR2 FYNNEI. The CDR3 protein is CASSGDRGYTF. The CDR3 DNA reads as TGTGCCAGCAGCGGGGACAGGGGCTACACCTTC.

The rearrangement uses TRBV30 and TRBJ1-1; D is unclear. The germline V gene has CDR1 GTSNPN and CDR2 SVGIG (reference sequence). V dropped 2 bases and J dropped 1 base, with 11 bases sitting between them. This CDR3 is 14 amino acids long. The CDR3 DNA reads TGTGCCTGGAGTCCATGGCAATCGAACACTGAAGCTTTCTTT. Translated: CAWSPWQSNTEAFF.

The DNA for the CDR3 is TGCGCCAGCAAGCAGTGGGAATGGGGCACTGAAGCTTTCTTT. It codes for CASKQWEWGTEAFF. This chain links TRBV5-1 with TRBJ1-1, with unresolved D. The germline V gene encodes CDR1 SGHRS and CDR2 YFSETQ. The CDR3 is 14 amino acids. V was shortened by 6 bases and J by 4 bases, with 16 bases between the two germline ends.

In DNA form, the CDR3 reads TGCGCCAGCAGTCCCCACCGACAGGGTCAATCACCCCTCCACTTT. Translated: CASSPHRQGQSPLHF. The chain couples TRBV23-1 to TRBJ1-6, with 7 bases aligning to TRBD1. TRBV23-1 is an ORF, with its function uncertain. The CDR3 is 15 residues long. Unmatched junction bases numbered 10, after V lost 4 bases and J lost 10 bases.

The rearrangement joins TRBV3-1 (or the pseudogene TRBV3-2) to TRBJ1-1; 7 bases are a match to TRBD1. From germline, CDR1 is LGHDT and CDR2 YNNKEL (reference sequence). Unmatched junction bases numbered 8, after V lost 1 base and J lost 6 bases. The CDR3 is made up of 15 amino acids. The DNA of the CDR3 is TGTGCCAGCAGCCAAGTTTCACGCCAGGGGGCTGAAGCTTTCTTT. This encodes CASSQVSRQGAEAFF.

The V call is TRBV3-1 (or the pseudogene TRBV3-2), the J call TRBJ1-4; the D is unclear. Germline V gene data show CDR1 as LGHDT and CDR2 as YNNKEL (reference sequence). The CDR3 contains 16 residues. Trimming shortened V by 2 bases and J by 3 bases, and 13 bases separated the two germline ends. The DNA for the CDR3 is TGTGCCAGCAGCCAACCGTGGCCTGAAGCTAATGAAAAACTGTTTTTT. Translation: CASSQPWPEANEKLFF.

Only a few counts were recorded for this clone. This sequence joins TRBV29-1 and TRBJ1-1; TRBD1 might be the D (5 bases). Trimming left V 1 base short and J 8 bases short, with 17 bases between. This CDR3 spans 14 amino acids. Germline-derived CDR1 and CDR2 are SQVTM and ANQGSEA. The CDR3 coding sequence is TGCAGCGTTGAAGCCTCGGGACTCCTGACCGAAGCTTTCTTT. Residues: CSVEASGLLTEAFF.

The rearrangement uses TRBV3-1 (or the pseudogene TRBV3-2) and TRBJ2-1; 11 nucleotides align to TRBD2. Germline-derived CDR1 and CDR2 are LGHDT and YNNKEL (reference sequence). V shed 4 bases and J 4 bases; nucleotides not matched to a gene: 9. The CDR3 consists of 17 residues. The CDR3 DNA reads TGTGCCAGCAGCCGGGGTAGCGGGGGGGCCGGGTACAATGAGCAGTTCTTC. Its translation: CASSRGSGGAGYNEQFF.

V and J are TRBV4-1 and TRBJ2-5; 8 positions agree with TRBD1. Germline V gives CDR1 MGHRA, CDR2 YSYEKL. Unmatched junction bases numbered 5, after V lost 3 bases and J lost 5 bases. The CDR3 has 14 residues. The CDR3 sequence: CASSQEDRVETQYF. CDR3 bases: TGCGCCAGCAGCCAGGAGGACAGGGTGGAGACCCAGTACTTC.

The rearrangement joins TRBV18 to TRBJ1-5; possibly TRBD1 for D (6 bases). Germline assignment: CDR1 KGHSH and CDR2 LQKENI. The CDR3 consists of 13 residues. V was pared by 6 bases and J by 3 bases, with 9 bases between. The CDR3 nucleotides read TGTGCCAGCTCGGACAGAGACAATCAGCCCCAGCATTTT. Protein sequence: CASSDRDNQPQHF.